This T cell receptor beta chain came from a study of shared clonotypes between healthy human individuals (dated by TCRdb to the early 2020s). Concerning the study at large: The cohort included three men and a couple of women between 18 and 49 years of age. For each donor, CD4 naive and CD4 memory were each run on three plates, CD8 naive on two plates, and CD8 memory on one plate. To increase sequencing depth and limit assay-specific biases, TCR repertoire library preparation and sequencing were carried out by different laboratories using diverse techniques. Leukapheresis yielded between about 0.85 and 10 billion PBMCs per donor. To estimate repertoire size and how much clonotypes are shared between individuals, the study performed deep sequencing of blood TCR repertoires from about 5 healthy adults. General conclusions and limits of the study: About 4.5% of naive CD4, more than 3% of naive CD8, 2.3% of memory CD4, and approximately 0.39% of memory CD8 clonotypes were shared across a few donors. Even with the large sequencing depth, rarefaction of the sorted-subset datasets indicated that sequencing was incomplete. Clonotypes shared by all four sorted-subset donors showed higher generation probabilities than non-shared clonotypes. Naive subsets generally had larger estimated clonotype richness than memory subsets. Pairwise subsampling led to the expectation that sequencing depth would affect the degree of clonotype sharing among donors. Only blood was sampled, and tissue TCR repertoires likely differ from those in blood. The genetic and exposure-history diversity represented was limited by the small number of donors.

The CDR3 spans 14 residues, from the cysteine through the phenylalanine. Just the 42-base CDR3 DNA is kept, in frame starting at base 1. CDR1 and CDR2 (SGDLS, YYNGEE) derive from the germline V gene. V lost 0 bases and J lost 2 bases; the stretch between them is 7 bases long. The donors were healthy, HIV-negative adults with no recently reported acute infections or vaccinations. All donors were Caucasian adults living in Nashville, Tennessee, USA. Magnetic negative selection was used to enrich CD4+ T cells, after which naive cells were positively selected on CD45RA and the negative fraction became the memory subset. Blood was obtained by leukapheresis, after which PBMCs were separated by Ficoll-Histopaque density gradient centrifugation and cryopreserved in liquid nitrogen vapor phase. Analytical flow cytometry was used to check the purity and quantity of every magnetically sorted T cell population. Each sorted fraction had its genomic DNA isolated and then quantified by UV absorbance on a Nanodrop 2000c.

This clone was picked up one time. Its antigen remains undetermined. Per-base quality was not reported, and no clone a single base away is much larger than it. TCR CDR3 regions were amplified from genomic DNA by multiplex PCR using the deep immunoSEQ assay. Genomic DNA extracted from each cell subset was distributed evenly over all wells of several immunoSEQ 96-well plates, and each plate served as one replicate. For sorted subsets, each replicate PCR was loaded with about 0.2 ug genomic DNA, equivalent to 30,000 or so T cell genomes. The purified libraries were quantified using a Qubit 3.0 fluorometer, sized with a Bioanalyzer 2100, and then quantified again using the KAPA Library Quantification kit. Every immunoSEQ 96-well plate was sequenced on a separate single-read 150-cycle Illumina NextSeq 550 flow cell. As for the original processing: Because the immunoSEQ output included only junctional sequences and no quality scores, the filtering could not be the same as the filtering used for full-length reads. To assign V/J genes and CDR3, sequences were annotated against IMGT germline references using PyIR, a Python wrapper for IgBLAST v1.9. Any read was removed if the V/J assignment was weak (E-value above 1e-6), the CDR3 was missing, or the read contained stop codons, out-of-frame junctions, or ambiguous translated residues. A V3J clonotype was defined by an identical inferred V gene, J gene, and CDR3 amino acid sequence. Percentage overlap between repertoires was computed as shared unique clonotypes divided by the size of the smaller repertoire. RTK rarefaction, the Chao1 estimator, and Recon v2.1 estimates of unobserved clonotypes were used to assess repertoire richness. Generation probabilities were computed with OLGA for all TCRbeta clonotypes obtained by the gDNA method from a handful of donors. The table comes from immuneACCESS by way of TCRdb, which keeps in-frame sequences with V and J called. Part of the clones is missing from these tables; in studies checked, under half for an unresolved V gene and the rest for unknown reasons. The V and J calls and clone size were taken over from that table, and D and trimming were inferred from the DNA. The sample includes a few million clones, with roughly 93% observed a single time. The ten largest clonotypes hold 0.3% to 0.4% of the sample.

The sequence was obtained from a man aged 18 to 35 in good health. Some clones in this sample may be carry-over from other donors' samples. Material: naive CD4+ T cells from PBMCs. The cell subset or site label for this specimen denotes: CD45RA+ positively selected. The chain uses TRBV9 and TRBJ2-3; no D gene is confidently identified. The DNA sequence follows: TGTGCCAGCAGCGTAGCCTTTAACACAGATACGCAGTATTTT. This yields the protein CASSVAFNTDTQYF. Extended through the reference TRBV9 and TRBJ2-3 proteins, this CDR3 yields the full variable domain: DSGVTQTPKHLITATGQRVTLRCSPRSGDLSVYWYQQSLDQGLQFLIQYYNGEERAKGNILERFSAQQFPDLHSELNLSSLELGDSALYFCASSVAFNTDTQYFGPGTRLTVL.